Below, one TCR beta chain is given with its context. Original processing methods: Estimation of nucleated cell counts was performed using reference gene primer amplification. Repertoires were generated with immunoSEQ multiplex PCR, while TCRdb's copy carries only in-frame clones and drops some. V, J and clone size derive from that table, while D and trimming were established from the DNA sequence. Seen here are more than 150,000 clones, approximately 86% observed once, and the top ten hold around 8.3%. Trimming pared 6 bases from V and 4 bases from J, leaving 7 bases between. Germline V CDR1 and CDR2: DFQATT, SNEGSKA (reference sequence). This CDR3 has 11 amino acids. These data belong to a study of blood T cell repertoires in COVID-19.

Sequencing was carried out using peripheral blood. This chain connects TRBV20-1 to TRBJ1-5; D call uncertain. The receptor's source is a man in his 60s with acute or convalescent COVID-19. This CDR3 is CSAAQNQPQHF. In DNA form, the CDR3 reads TGCAGTGCCGCCCAGAATCAGCCCCAGCATTTT.